Listed below are T cell receptor beta chains from one sample, sequenced in a study of control samples from healthy donors and cancer patients. Here immunoSEQ multiplex PCR was the method, and the copy in TCRdb shows in-frame clones only, minus some. The table records 95,000 to 110,000 clones, roughly 89% of them present only once. The specimen sequenced was PBMCs. These receptors came from a man in his sixties with lung cancer. CDR3s include the opening cysteine and the closing phenylalanine or tryptophan. The D gene is left open where the match is weak. The size entry is marked missing in some rows and otherwise reads once, few, many or a size class.

cdr3_nt cdr3_aa clone_size v_call d_call j_call
TGCAGCGTTGAAGCTAGGCAAAACTATGGCTACACCTTC CSVEARQNYGYTF NA TRBV29-1 NA TRBJ1-2
TGTGCCAGCAGCTTGGGACTAGCGGCATTTGGGGATACGCAGTATTTT CASSLGLAAFGDTQYF NA TRBV7-9 TRBD2 TRBJ2-3
TGTGCCAGCAGCCGACTAGCGGGGGGAGAGACCCAGTACTTC CASSRLAGGETQYF NA TRBV2 TRBD2 TRBJ2-5
TGTGCCATCACTCGGGACACCAATCAGCCCCAGCATTTT CAITRDTNQPQHF few TRBV10-3 NA TRBJ1-5
TGTGCCAGCAGCCTGTACGGGACGACAGGGGTGAATTCACCCCTCCACTTT CASSLYGTTGVNSPLHF NA TRBV7-2 TRBD1 TRBJ1-6
TGTGCCAGCAGTCTCCTACCGACTAGCACAGATACGCAGTATTTT CASSLLPTSTDTQYF NA TRBV6-2/TRBV6-3 NA TRBJ2-3
TGTGCCAGCAGTTACTCGAACGTTGCTCAAGAGACCCAGTACTTC CASSYSNVAQETQYF NA TRBV6-6 NA TRBJ2-5
TGTGCCAGCAGAGGACAGGGAGGCCCCTACAATGAGCAGTTCTTC CASRGQGGPYNEQFF NA TRBV7-2 TRBD1 TRBJ2-1
TGTGCCAGCAGCCGCCCTAGCGGGACGCGAGGCTACACCTTC CASSRPSGTRGYTF once TRBV11-2 NA TRBJ1-2
TGTGCCAGCAGCTTATGGTCTTCGAGCAGGAACTATGGCTACACCTTC CASSLWSSSRNYGYTF NA TRBV11-2 NA TRBJ1-2
TGTGCCAGCAGTGAAGAAGCGAGAAGCAATGAGCAGTTCTTC CASSEEARSNEQFF NA TRBV6-1 NA TRBJ2-1
TGCAGCGTTCCCCTTGGCTGGGGGGCTAGGGAAGCTTTCTTT CSVPLGWGAREAFF NA TRBV29-1 NA TRBJ1-1
TGTGCCAGCAAAGACGGGGGGGACAATGAGCAGTTCTTC CASKDGGDNEQFF NA TRBV12-3/TRBV12-4 TRBD2 TRBJ2-1
TGTGCCAGCAGTGAAAAGGGGACAGGGACGGATTCACCCCTCCACTTT CASSEKGTGTDSPLHF few TRBV2 TRBD1 TRBJ1-6
TGTGCCAGCACTCGGGGCGGGACCCAGTCACCCCTCCACTTT CASTRGGTQSPLHF NA TRBV6-5 NA TRBJ1-6
TGCGCCAGCAGCTTCTCGGAAACTCAGAAGGCCTATGGCTACACCTTC CASSFSETQKAYGYTF NA TRBV5-1 NA TRBJ1-2
TGTGCCAGCAGCGGTAACAGGGAAGAGGTCACCGGGGAGCTGTTTTTT CASSGNREEVTGELFF NA TRBV9 NA TRBJ2-2
TGCGCCAGCAGCTTCGGGACGGACGGCCCTGAAGCTTTCTTT CASSFGTDGPEAFF once TRBV5-1 NA TRBJ1-1
TGTGCCAGCAGCTTAGGGGGGACAGGGAAATATTCTAACTATGGCTACACCTTC CASSLGGTGKYSNYGYTF NA TRBV7-9 TRBD1 TRBJ1-2
TGTGCCAGCAGTGACTCGACTAGCGGGGGGGCAGATACGCAGTATTTT CASSDSTSGGADTQYF NA TRBV6-4 TRBD2 TRBJ2-3
TGTGCCAGCAGCTTTAACGTTGACACCGGGGAGCTGTTTTTT CASSFNVDTGELFF NA TRBV7-9 NA TRBJ2-2
TGTGCCAGCAGTGACTCTGCAGGGGTGCAGCCCCAGCATTTT CASSDSAGVQPQHF NA TRBV6-4 NA TRBJ1-5